Listed here is a single T cell receptor beta chain. Its antigen is unidentified. The data derive from a study of vaccination and CD4 T cells after COVID-19. Looking at the study overall: Participants were vaccinated with two doses, given as either BNT162b2 or mRNA-1273 vaccine. Median draw time for post-COVID samples was 101 days post-diagnosis (range 35 to 161). Overlapping spike peptides of SARS-CoV-2, HCoV-NL63, HCoV-OC43 and HCoV-229E stimulated the cells. Study results and limitations: SARS-CoV-2-reactive clonotypes rose nonsignificantly, with the median going from about 20 to 38.

The Oncomine TCR Beta short-read assay sequenced DNA from cultured CD4+ T cells. TCRdb itself ran the PCR reads through MiXCR, one entry per CDR3 protein. The sample holds more than 12,000 distinct CDR3 sequences, about 48% seen once. Treatment here: roughly ten-day PBMC culture with coronavirus spike peptide pools or control peptides (ViraFEST assay). Looked up from germline, CDR1 is SEHNR and CDR2 is FQNEAQ (reference sequence). This CDR3 has 17 residues. With 5 bases removed from V and 0 bases from J, the gap between germline ends came to 18 bases. The chain joins TRBV7-9 to TRBJ2-3, with a tentative D call TRBD2 (6 bases). Input material: CD4+ T cells from blood, cultured in vitro. This receptor was taken from a human donor who had recovered from COVID-19. This CDR3 is CASSPTFGGTSTDTQYF. The CDR3 DNA reads TGTGCCAGCAGCCCAACTTTTGGCGGGACTAGCACAGATACGCAGTATTTT.